Sequencing of this T cell receptor (beta chain) was carried out in a study of cytomegalovirus exposure and HLA in healthy donors. Points from the study as a whole: Association of a missense DCLRE1C variant with TCR beta V- and J-gene trimming was reported in a later analysis.

Trimming removed 5 bases from V and 4 bases from J, with 20 bases in between. The CDR3 consists of 16 residues. The germline CDR1 and CDR2 sequences are SGHTA and FQGTGA. The primer mix had 60 Vbeta and 13 Jbeta primers. Sequencing used immunoSEQ multiplex PCR; TCRdb keeps in-frame clones, though not all of them. Among 140,000 to 150,000 clones, over 8% were seen once, and the ten largest hold roughly 1.9%. A few counts support this clone. The antigen is not known. This rearrangement joins TRBV7-3 to TRBJ1-1, with a tentative D call TRBD1 (6 bases). The specimen sequenced was PBMCs. The receptor's source is a male donor in good health and CMV-seronegative. The CDR3 DNA is TGTGCCAGCAGCGAACAGGGACCCACGACCTTCACTGAAGCTTTCTTT. This codes for CASSEQGPTTFTEAFF.